This TCR beta chain was sequenced for a study of shared clonotypes between healthy human individuals. Regarding the study as a whole: Four donors shared 4.5% to 6.5% of their naive CD4 clonotypes.

Deep-level assay runs were performed. Assay: immunoSEQ multiplex PCR; the TCRdb copy retains only in-frame clones and omits some. The sample consists of under 1,100,000 clones, around 78% of them appearing once. As for this clone: Antigen unknown.

Sequenced material: memory CD4+ T cells from PBMCs. Subset reported: CD45RA-negative fraction. The sequence was obtained from a man aged 18 to 29 in good health. Some clones in this sample may be carry-over from other donors' samples.

The CDR3 is CAWTWSGREETQYF. The DNA for the CDR3 is TGTGCCTGGACGTGGAGCGGGAGGGAAGAGACCCAGTACTTC. V is TRBV30 and J is TRBJ2-5; 10 bases are a match to TRBD2. Trimming cost V 4 bases and J 3 bases; bases outside gene matches: 5. CDR1 and CDR2 from the germline V gene are GTSNPN and SVGIG (reference sequence). The CDR3 runs to 14 residues.